The T cell receptor (beta chain) under discussion was sequenced for a study of cytomegalovirus exposure and HLA in healthy donors. Whole-study results and caveats: Among the CMV-associated chains, three were confirmed in vitro as specific for CMV antigens. Upon later analysis, HLA-associated TCR beta chains proved more clonally expanded than other, equally common chains.

The CDR3 length is 10 residues. CDR1 and CDR2 (germline): GTSNPN, SVGIG (reference sequence). V shed 0 bases and J shed 10 bases, with 6 bases lying between them. Nominally healthy donors provided the samples, though records likely missed some immune exposures. To note about this clone: What it binds is not known.

The primer mix had 60 Vbeta and 13 Jbeta primers. TCRdb keeps only in-frame clones here, not all; method: immunoSEQ multiplex PCR. This sample's clone table lists around 140,000 clones. The sample comprised PBMCs. V is TRBV30 and J is TRBJ1-1; D is uncertain. This receptor was taken from a male donor in good health and CMV-seronegative. The CDR3 coding sequence is TGTGCCTGGAGTGTACTATCAGCTTTCTTT. It codes for CAWSVLSAFF.